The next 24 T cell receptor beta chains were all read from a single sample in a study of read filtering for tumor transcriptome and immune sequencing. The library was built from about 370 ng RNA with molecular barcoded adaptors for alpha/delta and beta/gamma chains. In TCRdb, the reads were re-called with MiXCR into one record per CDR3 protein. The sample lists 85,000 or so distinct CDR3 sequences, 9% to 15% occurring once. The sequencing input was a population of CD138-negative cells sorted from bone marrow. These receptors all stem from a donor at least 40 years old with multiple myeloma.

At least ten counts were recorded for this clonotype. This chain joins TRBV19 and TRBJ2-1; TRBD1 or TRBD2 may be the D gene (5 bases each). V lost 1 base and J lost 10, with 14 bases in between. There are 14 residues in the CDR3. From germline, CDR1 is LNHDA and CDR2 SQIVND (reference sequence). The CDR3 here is CASSIGGVGAEQFF. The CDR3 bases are TGTGCCAGTAGTATAGGAGGGGTAGGAGCGGAGCAGTTCTTC.

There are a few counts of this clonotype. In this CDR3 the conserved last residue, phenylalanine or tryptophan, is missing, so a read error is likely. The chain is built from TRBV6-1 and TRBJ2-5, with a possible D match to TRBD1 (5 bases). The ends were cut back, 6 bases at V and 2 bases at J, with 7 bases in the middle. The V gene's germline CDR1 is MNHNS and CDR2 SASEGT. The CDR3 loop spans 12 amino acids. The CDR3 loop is CASRKGQETQYL. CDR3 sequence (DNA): TGTGCCAGCAGGAAGGGGCAAGAGACCCAGTACCTC.

CDR3 nucleotide sequence: TGTGCCAGCAGTCTCTCTTGGTCCCCCGACGGAGCTTTCTTT. Translating gives CASSLSWSPDGAFF. This sequence joins TRBV13 and TRBJ1-1; no clear D gene. The V gene lost 6 bases and the J gene lost 10 bases, with 21 bases spanning the gap. Germline V gives CDR1 PRHDT, CDR2 FYEKMQ (reference sequence). The CDR3 is 14 amino acids.

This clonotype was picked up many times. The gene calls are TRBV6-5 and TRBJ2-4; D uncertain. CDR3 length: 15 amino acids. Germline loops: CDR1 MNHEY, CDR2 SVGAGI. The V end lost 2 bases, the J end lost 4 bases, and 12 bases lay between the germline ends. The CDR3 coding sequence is TGTGCCAGCAGTTACGGTGTCCTAGAAAAAAACATTCAGTACTTC. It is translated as CASSYGVLEKNIQYF.

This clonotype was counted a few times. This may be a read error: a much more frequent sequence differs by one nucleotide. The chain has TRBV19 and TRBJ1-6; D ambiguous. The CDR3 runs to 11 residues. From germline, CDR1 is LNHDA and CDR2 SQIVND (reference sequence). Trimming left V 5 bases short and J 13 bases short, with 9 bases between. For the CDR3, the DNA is TGTGCCAGTAGTCCGGTCGACCCCCTCCACTTT. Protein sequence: CASSPVDPLHF.

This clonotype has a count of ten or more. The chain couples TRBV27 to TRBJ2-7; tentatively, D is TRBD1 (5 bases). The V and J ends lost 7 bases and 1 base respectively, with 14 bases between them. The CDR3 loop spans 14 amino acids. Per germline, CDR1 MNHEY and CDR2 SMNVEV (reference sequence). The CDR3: CASKQQGLSYEQYF. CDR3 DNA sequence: TGTGCCAGCAAGCAGCAGGGATTATCCTACGAGCAGTACTTC.

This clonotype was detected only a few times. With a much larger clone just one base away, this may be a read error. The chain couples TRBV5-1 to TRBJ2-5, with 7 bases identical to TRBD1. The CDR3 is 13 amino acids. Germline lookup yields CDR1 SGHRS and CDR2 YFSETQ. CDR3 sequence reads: CDSSLAGGETQYF. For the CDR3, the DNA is TGCGACAGCAGCTTGGCAGGGGGAGAGACCCAGTACTTC.

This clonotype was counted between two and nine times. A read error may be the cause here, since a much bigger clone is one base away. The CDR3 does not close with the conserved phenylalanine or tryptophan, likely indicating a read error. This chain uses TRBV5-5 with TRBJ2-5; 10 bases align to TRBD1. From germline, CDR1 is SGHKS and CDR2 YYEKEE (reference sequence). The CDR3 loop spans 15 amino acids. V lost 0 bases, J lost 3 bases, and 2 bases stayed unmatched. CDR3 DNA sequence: TGTGCCAGCAGCTTGGAGGGGACAGGGGAAGAGACCCAGTACATC. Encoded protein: CASSLEGTGEETQYI.

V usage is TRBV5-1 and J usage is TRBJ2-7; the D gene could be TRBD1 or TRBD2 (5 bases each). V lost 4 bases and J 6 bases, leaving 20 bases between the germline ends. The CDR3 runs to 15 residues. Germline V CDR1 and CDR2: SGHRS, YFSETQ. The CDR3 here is CASSTIPGPNGEQYF. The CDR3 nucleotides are TGCGCCAGCAGCACAATTCCGGGACCGAACGGCGAGCAGTACTTC.

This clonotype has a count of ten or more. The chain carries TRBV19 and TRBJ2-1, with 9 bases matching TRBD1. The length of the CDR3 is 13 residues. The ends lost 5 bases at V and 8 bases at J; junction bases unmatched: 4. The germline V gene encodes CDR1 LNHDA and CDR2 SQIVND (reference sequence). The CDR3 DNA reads TGTGCCAGTAGTCCACAGGGGGCTTATGAGCAGTTCTTC. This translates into CASSPQGAYEQFF.

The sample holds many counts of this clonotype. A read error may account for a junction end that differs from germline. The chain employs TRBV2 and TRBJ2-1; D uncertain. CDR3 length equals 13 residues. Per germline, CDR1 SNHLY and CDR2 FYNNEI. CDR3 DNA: TGTGCCAGCAGTGAGAACTCCTACAATGGGCAGTTCTTC. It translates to CASSENSYNGQFF.

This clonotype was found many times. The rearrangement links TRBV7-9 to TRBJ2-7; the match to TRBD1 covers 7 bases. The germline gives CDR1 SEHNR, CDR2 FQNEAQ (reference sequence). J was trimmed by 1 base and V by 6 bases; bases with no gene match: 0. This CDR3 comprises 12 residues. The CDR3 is CASRTGSYEQYF. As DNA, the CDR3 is TGTGCCAGCAGGACAGGGTCCTACGAGCAGTACTTC.

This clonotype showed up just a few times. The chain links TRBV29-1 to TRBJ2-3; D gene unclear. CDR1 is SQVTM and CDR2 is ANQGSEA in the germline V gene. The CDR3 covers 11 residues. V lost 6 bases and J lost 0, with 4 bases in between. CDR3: CSVQSTDTQYF. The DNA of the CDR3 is TGCAGCGTCCAGAGCACAGATACGCAGTATTTT.

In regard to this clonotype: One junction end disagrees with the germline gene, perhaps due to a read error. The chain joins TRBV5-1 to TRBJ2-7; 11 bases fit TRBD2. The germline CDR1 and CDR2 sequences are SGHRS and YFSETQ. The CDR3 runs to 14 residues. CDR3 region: CASSATSGTYGQYF. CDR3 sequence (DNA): TGCGCCAGCAGTGCGACTAGCGGGACCTACGGGCAGTACTTC. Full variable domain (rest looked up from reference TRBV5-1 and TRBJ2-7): KAGVTQTPRYLIKTRGQQVTLSCSPISGHRSVSWYQQTPGQGLQFLFEYFSETQRNKGNFPGRFSGRQFSNSRSEMNVSTLELGDSALYLCASSATSGTYGQYFGPGTRLTVT.

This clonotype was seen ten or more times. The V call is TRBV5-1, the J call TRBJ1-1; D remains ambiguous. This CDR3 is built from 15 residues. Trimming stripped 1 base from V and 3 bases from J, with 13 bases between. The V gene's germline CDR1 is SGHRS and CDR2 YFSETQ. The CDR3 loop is CASSLKGSSDTEAFF. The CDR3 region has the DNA TGCGCCAGCAGCTTGAAAGGTAGTTCAGACACTGAAGCTTTCTTT.

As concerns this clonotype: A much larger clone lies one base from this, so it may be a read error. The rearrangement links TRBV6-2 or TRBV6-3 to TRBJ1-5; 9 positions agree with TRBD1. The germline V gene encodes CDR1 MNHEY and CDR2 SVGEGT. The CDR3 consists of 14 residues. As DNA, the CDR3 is TGTGCCAGCAGTGAGGACAGGGGTAATCAGCCCCAGCGTTTT. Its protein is CASSEDRGNQPQRF.

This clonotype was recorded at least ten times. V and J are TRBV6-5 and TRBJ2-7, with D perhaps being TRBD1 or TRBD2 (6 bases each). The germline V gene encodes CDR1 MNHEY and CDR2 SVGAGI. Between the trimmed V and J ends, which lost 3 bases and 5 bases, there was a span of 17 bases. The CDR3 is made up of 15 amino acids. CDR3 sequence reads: CASSYGIEGGNEQYF. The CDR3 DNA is TGTGCCAGCAGTTATGGAATCGAGGGGGGTAACGAGCAGTACTTC.

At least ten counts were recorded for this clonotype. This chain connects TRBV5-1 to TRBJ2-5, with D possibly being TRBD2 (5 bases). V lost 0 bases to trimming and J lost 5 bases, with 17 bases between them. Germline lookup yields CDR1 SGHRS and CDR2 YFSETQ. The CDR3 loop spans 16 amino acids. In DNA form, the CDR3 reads TGCGCCAGCAGCTTGGGAAGCGGACCAGGAACTGAGACCCAGTACTTC. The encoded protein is CASSLGSGPGTETQYF.

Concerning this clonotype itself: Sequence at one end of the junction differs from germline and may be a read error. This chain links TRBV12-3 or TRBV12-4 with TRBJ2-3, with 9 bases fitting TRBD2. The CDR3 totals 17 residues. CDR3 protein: CASMGRLAVQSTGTQYF. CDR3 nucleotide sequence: TGTGCCAGCATGGGTCGACTAGCGGTACAGAGCACAGGTACGCAGTATTTT.

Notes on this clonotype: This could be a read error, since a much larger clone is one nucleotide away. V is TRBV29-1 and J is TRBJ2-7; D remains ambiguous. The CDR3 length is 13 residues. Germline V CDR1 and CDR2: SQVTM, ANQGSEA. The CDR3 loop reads CSVLVSPPYGQYF. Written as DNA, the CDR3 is TGCAGCGTTTTAGTGAGCCCCCCCTACGGGCAGTACTTC.

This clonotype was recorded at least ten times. The CDR3 reads CAWSVPWASASSYEQYF. For the CDR3, the DNA is TGTGCCTGGAGTGTACCCTGGGCTAGCGCGAGCTCCTACGAGCAGTACTTC. This chain connects TRBV30 to TRBJ2-7; maybe TRBD2 (6 bases). V was shortened by 0 bases and J by 0 bases, with 18 bases between the two germline ends. Germline V gene data show CDR1 as GTSNPN and CDR2 as SVGIG (reference sequence). The CDR3 extends over 17 amino acids.

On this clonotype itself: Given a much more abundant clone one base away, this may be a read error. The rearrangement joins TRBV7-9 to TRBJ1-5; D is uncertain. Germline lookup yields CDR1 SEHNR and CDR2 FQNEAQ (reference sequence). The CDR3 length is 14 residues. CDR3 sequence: CASSLGGIDQPQRF. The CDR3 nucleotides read TGTGCCAGCAGCTTAGGAGGGATCGATCAGCCCCAGCGTTTT.

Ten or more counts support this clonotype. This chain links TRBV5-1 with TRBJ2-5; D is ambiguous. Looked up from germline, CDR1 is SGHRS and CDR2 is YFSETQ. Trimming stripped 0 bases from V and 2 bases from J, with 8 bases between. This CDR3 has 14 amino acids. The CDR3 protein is CASSLGAGQETQYF. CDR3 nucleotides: TGCGCCAGCAGCTTGGGCGCCGGTCAAGAGACCCAGTACTTC.

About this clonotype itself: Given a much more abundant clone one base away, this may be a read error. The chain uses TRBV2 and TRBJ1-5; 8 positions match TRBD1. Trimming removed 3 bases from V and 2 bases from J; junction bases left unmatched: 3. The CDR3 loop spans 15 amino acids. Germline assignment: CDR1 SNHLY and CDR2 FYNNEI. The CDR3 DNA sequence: TGTGCCAGCAGTGACCGGACAGGGTGCAATCAGCCCCAGCATTTT. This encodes CASSDRTGCNQPQHF.